The T cell receptor beta chain under discussion was sequenced for a study of response to subunit inactivated influenza vaccine. Study-level points and caveats: The authors proposed limited new T cell recruitment per seasonal influenza vaccination.

The CDR3 extends over 11 amino acids. The V and J ends lost 8 bases and 6 bases respectively, with 11 bases between them. The V gene's germline CDR1 is MNHNY and CDR2 SVGAGI (reference sequence). TCRdb redid the calling of the RT-PCR reads with MiXCR, one entry per CDR3 protein. The sample shows approximately 160,000 distinct CDR3 sequences, 9.5% to 12% of them seen only once. On this clonotype itself: Its antigen is still unknown.

The gene calls are TRBV6-6 and TRBJ2-7, with D unclear. This material consisted of CD8+ T cells sorted from PBMCs, taken around 25 months after vaccination. The clonotype comes from a man aged 50 to 69 who received an inactivated influenza vaccine. The CDR3 DNA reads as TGTGCCAGCTGTATCGGGTTCGAGCAGTACTTC. As protein: CASCIGFEQYF.